This paragraph reports one T cell receptor (beta chain). Its target is not known. All of the isolated RNA was reverse transcribed, so expressed TCRB transcripts were sequenced. Sequenced by immunoSEQ multiplex PCR; TCRdb stores in-frame clones only, minus some. The table records a few hundred thousand clones, less than 30% of them present only once. This entry belongs to a study of beta chain features in type 1 diabetes. Notes on the study in general: The study found moderately but significantly shorter TCRB CDR3s in all four CD4+ subsets of Type 1 diabetes patients.

The TCR comes from a woman aged 25-40 years with type 1 diabetes. Sequenced sample: naive CD4+ T cells from blood.

In DNA, the CDR3 is TGTGCCAGCAGTTCCGGGACTCCCCACGGAGAGCAGTACTTC. It encodes CASSSGTPHGEQYF. V usage is TRBV7-3 and J usage is TRBJ2-7; possibly TRBD2 for D (6 bases). V was shortened by 6 bases and J by 7 bases, with 19 bases between the two germline ends. Germline CDR1 and CDR2: SGHTA and FQGTGA. There are 14 residues in the CDR3.